A selection of T cell receptor beta chains follows, all from one sample in a study of OX40 agonist ivuxolimab in advanced cancers. Measured with immunoSEQ multiplex PCR; TCRdb has only the in-frame clones, and not every one. The sample holds nearly 110,000 clones, roughly nine tenths seen once. This material consisted of CD4+ or CD8+ T cells sorted from blood, taken in a trial of the OX40 agonist ivuxolimab. Receptors were obtained from an adult with an advanced solid tumor such as melanoma, head and neck, liver or kidney cancer. Each CDR3 is given with its conserved first and last residue. The order of the fields is V gene, CDR3 protein.

v_gene: TRBV28; CDR3aa: CASSSPPSQYEQYF
v_gene: TRBV27; CDR3aa: CASGVAGRANYGYTF
v_gene: TRBV6-6; CDR3aa: CASSYSGSSYNEQFF
v_gene: TRBV28; CDR3aa: CASIGGTGSYNIQYF
v_gene: TRBV19; CDR3aa: CASSTPPQGPSNQPQHF
v_gene: TRBV19; CDR3aa: CASSMGLGMNTEAFF
v_gene: TRBV2; CDR3aa: CASSELGLGSYNEQFF
v_gene: TRBV7-3; CDR3aa: CASSFGLAGRGAGELFF
v_gene: TRBV4-3; CDR3aa: CASSLGLSTDTQYF
v_gene: TRBV18; CDR3aa: CASSPPGLAGTEAFF
v_gene: TRBV5-1; CDR3aa: CASSAGQGYEQYF
v_gene: TRBV10-2; CDR3aa: CASTGSRGYTF
v_gene: TRBV4-1; CDR3aa: CASSQGEVPNSPLHF
v_gene: TRBV6-5; CDR3aa: CASSYAQGGTGELFF
v_gene: TRBV30; CDR3aa: CAWSVGIDSNQPQHF
v_gene: TRBV6-1; CDR3aa: CASSENGLGGEQYF
v_gene: TRBV5-1; CDR3aa: CASSPNINTGELFF
v_gene: TRBV18; CDR3aa: CASSPPRGENYNEQFF
v_gene: TRBV28; CDR3aa: CASKAGQGISEQYF
v_gene: TRBV9; CDR3aa: CASSPGDALPYGYTF
v_gene: TRBV10-3; CDR3aa: CAISERNYGYTF
v_gene: TRBV14; CDR3aa: CASSTIAGAQAYEQYF
v_gene: TRBV4-3; CDR3aa: CASSQGGFWGNGYTF
v_gene: TRBV5-1; CDR3aa: CASSGRGLDRDTQYF
v_gene: TRBV2; CDR3aa: CASSEQGVTNEKLFF
v_gene: TRBV7-2; CDR3aa: CASSPDHNEQFF
v_gene: TRBV7-2; CDR3aa: CASSPNTGELFF